One TCR beta chain is described in this entry. This CDR3 is 13 amino acids long. V lost 7 bases, J lost 6 bases, and 11 bases stayed unmatched. CDR1 DFQATT and CDR2 SNEGSKA come from the germline V gene (reference sequence). MiXCR was used by TCRdb to re-call the PCR reads. In the table there are roughly 20,000 clones, 30% to 40% of which are singletons. This sample is drawn from a study of metastatic and nonmetastatic thyroid tumors. Among the patients, none had received any treatment before thyroid surgery. The sample taken for sequencing was tumor tissue. This chain uses TRBV20-1 with TRBJ1-2, with TRBD1 matching 7 bases. This clonotype originated in a female donor with papillary thyroid cancer or a benign thyroid nodule (not recorded which). Some clones in this sample may be carry-over from other donors' samples. CDR3 loop: CSVPKTGYDGYTF. The CDR3 DNA is TGCAGTGTTCCGAAGACAGGGTACGATGGCTACACCTTC.